Below, 24 T cell receptor beta chains from the same sample are listed, as sequenced in a study of blood T cell repertoires in COVID-19. The protocol was immunoSEQ multiplex PCR, while the TCRdb copy is restricted to in-frame clones and leaves out a portion. The sample holds about 190,000 clones, 75% to 90% seen once. Sequenced material: peripheral blood. These receptors were taken from a man aged 25 to 40 with acute or convalescent COVID-19.

The chain uses TRBV7-9 and TRBJ2-2, with TRBD1 identical over 7 bases. Per the germline V gene, CDR1 is SEHNR and CDR2 is FQNEAQ (reference sequence). Unmatched junction bases numbered 3, after V lost 3 bases and J lost 2 bases. The CDR3 length is 15 residues. CDR3 nucleotide sequence: TGTGCCAGCAGCTTCTGGGACAGCAACACCGGGGAGCTGTTTTTT. Amino acids: CASSFWDSNTGELFF.

The chain recombines TRBV10-3 with TRBJ2-7, with a weak D call TRBD1 (6 bases). This CDR3 contains 15 residues. Trimming removed 2 bases at V and 0 bases at J, with 11 bases between. Germline CDR1 is ENHRY and CDR2 is SYGVKD. In DNA form, the CDR3 reads TGTGCCATCAGTGAGGCGGACAGAAGCTCCTACGAGCAGTACTTC. Translated: CAISEADRSSYEQYF.

The chain couples TRBV5-1 to TRBJ1-4; 7 nucleotides agree with TRBD1. In germline, CDR1 is SGHRS, CDR2 YFSETQ. This CDR3 spans 15 amino acids. Trimming took 5 bases from V and 0 from J; bases not matched to a gene: 4. The CDR3 reads CASRDTGATNEKLFF. CDR3 nucleotides: TGCGCCAGCAGAGACACAGGGGCAACTAATGAAAAACTGTTTTTT.

V usage is TRBV7-9 and J usage is TRBJ1-4, with no clear D. The CDR3 runs 16 residues. V lost 4 bases and J 8 bases, leaving 20 bases between the germline ends. Germline CDR1 and CDR2: SEHNR and FQNEAQ (reference sequence). The CDR3 DNA reads TGTGCCAGCAGCTCGACCACCCGAGAAGAGGAAGAAAAACTGTTTTTT. Protein sequence: CASSSTTREEEEKLFF. Complete variable domain (other parts from reference TRBV7-9 and TRBJ1-4): DTGVSQNPRHKITKRGQNVTFRCDPISEHNRLYWYRQTLGQGPEFLTYFQNEAQLEKSRLLSDRFSAERPKGSFSTLEIQRTEQGDSAMYLCASSSTTREEEEKLFFGSGTQLSVL.

CDR3 sequence reads: CASSPDRGRWNTGELFF. CDR3 bases: TGCGCCAGCAGCCCCGACAGGGGGCGATGGAACACCGGGGAGCTGTTTTTT. The chain recombines TRBV4-1 with TRBJ2-2; 10 bases fit TRBD1. This CDR3 has 17 amino acids. V lost 4 bases, J lost 1 base, and 6 bases stayed unmatched. Germline V gene sequence: CDR1 MGHRA, CDR2 YSYEKL.

The chain is built from TRBV12-5 and TRBJ2-7, with D possibly matching TRBD2 (6 bases). There are 14 residues in the CDR3. Germline V lookup: CDR1 LGHNT, CDR2 FRNRAP. Trimming pared 6 bases from V and 1 base from J, leaving 13 bases between. The CDR3 nucleotides read TGTGCTAGTGGATCGGGACTGACATCCTACGAGCAGTACTTC. Translation gives CASGSGLTSYEQYF.

This clone came up once. The chain carries TRBV10-1 and TRBJ2-5, with TRBD2 matching 12 bases. Looked up from germline, CDR1 is WNHNN and CDR2 is SYGVQD (reference sequence). V lost 3 bases, J lost 5 bases, and 10 bases stayed unmatched. This CDR3 is built from 17 residues. The CDR3 region has the DNA TGCGCCAGCAGTGAAGGTTCTAGCGGGGGGGCCGGGGAGACCCAGTACTTC. Amino acids: CASSEGSSGGAGETQYF.

The J gene is TRBJ2-7, the V gene TRBV5-4, with D maybe TRBD1 (5 bases). The germline V gene has CDR1 SGHNT and CDR2 YYREEE (reference sequence). CDR3 length equals 15 residues. Trimming took 0 bases from V and 2 from J, leaving 12 bases between them. The CDR3 coding sequence is TGTGCCAGCAGCTTGGCCCTTGGGGCAGCCTACGAGCAGTACTTC. It encodes CASSLALGAAYEQYF. Supplemented by reference TRBV5-4 and TRBJ2-7, the full variable domain reads ETGVTQSPTHLIKTRGQQVTLRCSSQSGHNTVSWYQQALGQGPQFIFQYYREEENGRGNFPPRFSGLQFPNYSSELNVNALELDDSALYLCASSLALGAAYEQYFGPGTRLTVT.

This chain connects TRBV9 to TRBJ2-3; maybe TRBD1 (6 bases). Germline-derived CDR1 and CDR2 are SGDLS and YYNGEE. There are 14 residues in the CDR3. Trimming left V 1 base short and J 4 bases short, with 10 bases between. The CDR3 sequence is CASSVTGFADTQYF. In nucleotides, the CDR3 is TGTGCCAGCAGCGTAACAGGGTTCGCAGATACGCAGTATTTT.

The chain joins TRBV3-1 (or the pseudogene TRBV3-2) to TRBJ1-6; 8 bases map to TRBD1. The germline V gene encodes CDR1 LGHDT and CDR2 YNNKEL (reference sequence). J gave up 7 bases and V 7 bases, and 3 bases lay outside the gene matches. This CDR3 has 13 residues. The DNA of the CDR3 is TGTGCCAGCACCAGGGGGCGGAATTCACCCCTCCACTTT. It encodes CASTRGRNSPLHF.

The V gene is TRBV28, the J gene TRBJ2-7; D is unclear. Trimming stripped 5 bases from V and 1 base from J, with 9 bases between. The CDR3 loop spans 13 amino acids. Germline CDR1 is MDHEN and CDR2 is SYDVKM. This CDR3 reads CASSHPRSYEQYF. The DNA of the CDR3 is TGTGCCAGCAGTCACCCTAGGTCCTACGAGCAGTACTTC. The whole variable domain, remainder taken from reference TRBV28 and TRBJ2-7, is DVKVTQSSRYLVKRTGEKVFLECVQDMDHENMFWYRQDPGLGLRLIYFSYDVKMKEKGDIPEGYSVSREKKERFSLILESASTNQTSMYLCASSHPRSYEQYFGPGTRLTVT.

The V and J genes are TRBV19 and TRBJ2-3; TRBD2 might be the D (6 bases). The CDR3 length is 16 residues. Germline V gene sequence: CDR1 LNHDA, CDR2 SQIVND (reference sequence). V was cut by 5 bases and J by 2 bases, with 17 bases left in between. CDR3 in amino acids: CASSFAGTVPTDTQYF. In DNA form, the CDR3 reads TGTGCCAGTAGTTTTGCCGGGACTGTTCCCACAGATACGCAGTATTTT.

This clone came up once. This rearrangement joins TRBV15 to TRBJ2-2; D remains unclear. V lost 0 bases and J lost 5, with 10 bases in between. CDR1 LNHNV and CDR2 YYDKDF come from the germline V gene (reference sequence). The CDR3 is made up of 15 amino acids. Here the CDR3 reads CATSRDGSRTGELFF. CDR3 DNA sequence: TGTGCCACCAGCAGAGATGGCTCCAGAACCGGGGAGCTGTTTTTT.

This clone was seen only once. V is TRBV7-9 and J is TRBJ1-2; D is possibly TRBD1 (6 bases). There are 14 residues in the CDR3. Trimming pared 7 bases from V and 8 bases from J, leaving 20 bases between. Germline CDR1 reads SEHNR; CDR2 reads FQNEAQ (reference sequence). CDR3 sequence reads: CASTTRGGGRGYTF. CDR3 coding DNA: TGTGCCAGCACCACGCGGGGCGGGGGGCGCGGCTACACCTTC.

The chain combines TRBV12-3 or TRBV12-4 with TRBJ2-2, with 8 bases lining up with TRBD2. V gave up 9 bases and J gave up 6 bases; unmatched junction bases: 6. CDR3 size: 13 residues. The CDR3 nucleotides read TGTGCCAGTTTCCCGGGGGGGGCCGGGGAGCTGTTTTTT. This codes for CASFPGGAGELFF.

The chain links TRBV5-1 to TRBJ2-7; 15 bases agree with TRBD2. CDR1 SGHRS and CDR2 YFSETQ come from the germline V gene. V shed 4 bases, J shed 6 bases, and the junction held 11 bases outside the gene matches. This CDR3 has 17 residues. Here the CDR3 reads CASSPGGLAGGPGEQYF. The DNA for the CDR3 is TGCGCCAGCAGCCCGGGAGGACTAGCGGGAGGGCCGGGCGAGCAGTACTTC.

This rearrangement joins TRBV5-1 to TRBJ2-7; 10 nucleotides match TRBD1. Trimming removed 4 bases from V and 3 bases from J; junction bases left unmatched: 4. Germline-derived CDR1 and CDR2 are SGHRS and YFSETQ. The CDR3 consists of 14 residues. The CDR3 reads CASSDDRGLYEQYF. CDR3 in DNA: TGCGCCAGCAGCGATGACAGGGGGCTCTACGAGCAGTACTTC.

The J gene is TRBJ2-1, the V gene TRBV5-4, with 7 bases that match TRBD1. Unmatched junction bases numbered 9, after V lost 8 bases and J lost 10 bases. Germline loops: CDR1 SGHNT, CDR2 YYREEE (reference sequence). The CDR3 spans 12 residues. CDR3 sequence: CASSQGMGEQFF. CDR3 nucleotide sequence: TGTGCCAGTTCACAGGGGATGGGCGAGCAGTTCTTC.

This clone was seen once. V is TRBV15 and J is TRBJ1-2; no firm D call. V dropped 1 base and J dropped 3 bases, with 9 bases sitting between them. The CDR3 length is 14 residues. The germline gives CDR1 LNHNV, CDR2 YYDKDF (reference sequence). In nucleotides, the CDR3 is TGTGCCACCAGCAGAGGTAGAACGGACTATGGCTACACCTTC. Translation gives CATSRGRTDYGYTF.

J is TRBJ2-2 and V is TRBV25-1; 10 positions match TRBD2. The CDR3 loop spans 15 amino acids. With 5 bases clipped from V and 5 bases from J, the junction kept 5 bases outside the gene matches. Germline V lookup: CDR1 MGHDK, CDR2 SYGVNS. The chain's CDR3 is CASSSGRAVTGELFF. CDR3 DNA sequence: TGTGCCAGCAGTAGCGGGAGGGCCGTAACCGGGGAGCTGTTTTTT. Full variable domain (outside the CDR3, taken from reference TRBV25-1 and TRBJ2-2): EADIYQTPRYLVIGTGKKITLECSQTMGHDKMYWYQQDPGMELHLIHYSYGVNSTEKGDLSSESTVSRIRTEHFPLTLESARPSHTSQYLCASSSGRAVTGELFFGEGSRLTVL.

The chain joins TRBV19 to TRBJ1-1; D gene unclear. V shed 2 bases and J shed 0 bases, with 4 bases lying between them. The V gene's germline CDR1 is LNHDA and CDR2 SQIVND (reference sequence). The CDR3 is made up of 13 amino acids. DNA for the CDR3: TGTGCCAGTAGTATACAGATGAACACTGAAGCTTTCTTT. It specifies CASSIQMNTEAFF.

The rearrangement uses TRBV2 and TRBJ1-5; TRBD1 aligns across 8 bases. The trim removed 5 bases at V and 2 bases at J, leaving 2 bases unmatched. CDR1 and CDR2 (germline): SNHLY, FYNNEI. The CDR3 sequence is 14 residues long. The CDR3 region has the DNA TGTGCCAGCAGTTCGGACAGGGGCAATCAGCCCCAGCATTTT. Residues: CASSSDRGNQPQHF.

The V gene is TRBV20-1, the J gene TRBJ1-1; D unresolved. The CDR3 is 11 residues long. V was cut by 2 bases and J by 6 bases, with 7 bases left in between. Germline CDR1 DFQATT, CDR2 SNEGSKA (reference sequence). The chain's CDR3 is CSARLAAEAFF. The DNA of the CDR3 is TGCAGTGCTAGATTGGCGGCTGAAGCTTTCTTT.

The rearrangement links TRBV5-1 to TRBJ2-4; 15 nucleotides agree with TRBD2. Germline lookup yields CDR1 SGHRS and CDR2 YFSETQ. The V segment lost 4 bases and the J segment 4 bases; nucleotides outside the gene matches: 21. The CDR3 length is 22 residues. The CDR3: CASSAAGTSGRPVHHEKNIQYF. The CDR3, as DNA: TGCGCCAGCAGCGCCGCCGGGACTAGCGGGAGGCCTGTTCATCACGAAAAAAACATTCAGTACTTC.